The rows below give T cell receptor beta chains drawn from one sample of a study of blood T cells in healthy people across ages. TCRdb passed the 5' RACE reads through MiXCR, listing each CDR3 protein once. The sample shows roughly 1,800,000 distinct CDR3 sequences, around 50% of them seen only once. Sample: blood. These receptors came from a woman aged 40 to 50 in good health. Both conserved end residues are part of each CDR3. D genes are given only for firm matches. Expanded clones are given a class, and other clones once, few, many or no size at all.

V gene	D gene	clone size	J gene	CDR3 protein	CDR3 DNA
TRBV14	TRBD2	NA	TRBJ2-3	CASSQVSGGPTDTQYF	TGTGCCAGCAGCCAAGTTAGCGGGGGACCCACAGATACGCAGTATTTT
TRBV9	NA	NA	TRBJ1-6	CASNVGASYNSPLHF	TGTGCCAGCAACGTAGGGGCCTCCTATAATTCACCCCTCCACTTT
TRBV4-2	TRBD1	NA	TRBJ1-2	CASSQDWAGTGYGYTF	TGTGCCAGCAGCCAAGATTGGGCGGGGACAGGCTATGGCTACACCTTC
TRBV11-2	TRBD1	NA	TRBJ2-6	CASSLVTGASGANVLTF	TGTGCCAGCAGCTTGGTGACAGGGGCCTCTGGGGCCAACGTCCTGACTTTC
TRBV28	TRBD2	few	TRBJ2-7	CASSSLAGEPKTSSYEQYF	TGTGCCAGCAGCTCACTAGCGGGGGAGCCCAAAACAAGCTCCTACGAGCAGTACTTC
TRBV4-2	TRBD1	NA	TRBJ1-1	CASSQDPRDRGRGAVNTEAFF	TGTGCCAGCAGCCAAGACCCCCGGGACAGGGGGCGAGGGGCGGTAAACACTGAAGCTTTCTTT
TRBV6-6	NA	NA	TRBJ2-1	CASSLGVREGYNEQFF	TGTGCCAGCAGTTTAGGGGTCAGAGAAGGGTACAATGAGCAGTTCTTC
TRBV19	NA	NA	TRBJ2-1	CASSINAGRQFF	TGTGCCAGTAGTATTAACGCGGGTAGGCAGTTCTTC
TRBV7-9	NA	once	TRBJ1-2	CASSLIPLDGYTF	TGTGCCAGCAGCCTTATCCCCCTCGATGGCTACACCTTC
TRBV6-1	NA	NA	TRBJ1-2	CASSEAYSKNYGYTF	TGTGCCAGCAGTGAAGCGTACTCAAAGAACTATGGCTACACCTTC
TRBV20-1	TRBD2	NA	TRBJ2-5	CSAIGLAGDQETQYF	TGCAGTGCTATAGGCTTAGCGGGGGACCAAGAGACCCAGTACTTC